This record concerns one TCR beta chain sequence. Source study methods: The authors estimated nucleated cell counts from reference gene primer amplification. Sequencing was performed with immunoSEQ multiplex PCR; in TCRdb, only in-frame clones are kept and a portion is missing. V and J calls and clone size are those listed in that table; D and trimming were worked out from the DNA. The sample has approximately 130,000 clones, 55% to 75% seen once. The entry originates in a study of blood T cell repertoires in COVID-19. Trimming cost V 4 bases and J 2 bases; bases outside gene matches: 6. Germline CDR1 reads LGHDT; CDR2 reads YNNKEL (reference sequence). CDR3 length equals 16 residues.

The sample comprised peripheral blood. The clonotype originates from a woman in her seventies with acute or convalescent COVID-19. The chain links TRBV3-1 (or the pseudogene TRBV3-2) to TRBJ1-4; 8 bases agree with TRBD1. The CDR3 coding sequence is TGTGCCAGCAGCCCGGACAGGGTTTGGACTAATGAAAAACTGTTTTTT. Its protein is CASSPDRVWTNEKLFF.